This T cell receptor beta chain was documented in a study of cytotoxic CD8 clonotypes in ibrutinib-treated CLL (TCRdb year 2021). Turning to the overall study: The cohort was composed of 10 to 11 relapsed/refractory and roughly 15 treatment-naive patients; IGHV unmutated status was identified in around 17 patients. Responses were partial in roughly 25 patients and complete in 2; after median about 70 months follow-up, about 14 stayed in remission and about 12 progressed. On average, each sample had roughly 250,000 productive templates and roughly 95,000 productive rearrangements. Of the 86 people in the trial, some 28 had longitudinal samples available. Every sample from remission and from progressive disease was obtained while the patients were still on ibrutinib. Cryopreserved peripheral blood mononuclear cells were obtained prior to treatment, at the time of response, and at either disease progression or sustained remission. Response samples were obtained after a median of 12 months of treatment, with a range of roughly 6 to 40 months. Summary of the overall study and its limitations: Public clonotypes were found to be uncommon and were observed to contract or remain stable during treatment; the increase in clonality was shown to reflect expansion of private clonotypes at ibrutinib response. At baseline, clonality was higher than in age-matched healthy donors and showed a strong correlation with circulating CD8+ T-cell counts. Clonality increased at ibrutinib response, stayed stable in sustained remission, and fell back toward baseline at progression. Sustained-remission and progressing patients did not have matched sampling times, and lymph node repertoires were not examined.

Remarks on this clone: Its antigen has not been determined. No much larger clone is present one base from it, and per-base qualities are unavailable.

The time point label, read with the paper, signifies: approximately 25 months on ibrutinib. For TCR beta library preparation, 1.5 to 2 micrograms of genomic DNA were extracted from the cryopreserved PBMCs. Longitudinal blood samples from CLL patients on ibrutinib monotherapy were analyzed using high-throughput TCR beta sequencing. The patients took part in an open-label, single-center phase 2 trial of ibrutinib monotherapy. On a MiSeq, deep resolution sequencing aimed for a depth between 1 in 1 million and 1 in 200,000 T cells, with each clonotype covered about 9.9x on average. TCR beta libraries were generated with the immunoSEQ hsTCRB Kit. Processing in the source paper ran as follows. ImmunoSEQ Data Assistant and ImmunoSEQ Analyzer were used for data analysis, and V, D and J genes were assigned according to IMGT definitions. Clonality, which ranges from 0 to 1, was calculated as one minus the normalized Shannon entropy of productive rearrangement frequencies. Only overrepresented clonotypes making up at least 0.05% of each patient's repertoire were included in the public clonotype analysis. About twelve repertoires from age-matched healthy donors, obtained from immuneACCESS, served as clonality controls. TCRdb holds this immuneACCESS table with in-frame rearrangements only. Some clones are missing; in checked studies, unresolved V genes explain under half, and the rest has no known cause. That table supplies the V and J calls and clone size; D and trimming were determined from the DNA. Present in this sample are 100,000 or so clones, approximately 58% of which were seen just once. About 40% of the sample lies in the top ten.

This sequence originates from a human donor with chronic lymphocytic leukemia. The sample was PBMCs, taken after 24 months of ibrutinib treatment.

Here the CDR3 is given as CAWSKNLNSYEQYF. The DNA is as follows: TGTGCCTGGAGTAAAAACTTAAACTCCTACGAGCAGTACTTC. The chain joins TRBV30 to TRBJ2-7, with the D gene call left open. Sequences GTSNPN (CDR1) and SVGIG (CDR2) are obtained from the germline V gene (reference sequence). Relative to germline, V is 2 bases shorter and J is 0 bases shorter, with 11 bases between their ends. Its CDR3 holds 14 amino acids, cysteine through phenylalanine. Just CDR3 DNA is preserved here, 42 bases in frame from base 1.